This entry is about one TCR beta chain. Its antigen is unknown. These data originate in a study of CXCR3-negative and CXCR3-positive naive CD8 T cells. Findings and caveats of the study: CXCR3-positive naive cells carried more hydrophobic TRB CDR3s than CXCR3-negative naive cells did.

This CDR3 region has 16 residues. TRB cDNA was prepared as libraries by UMI-labeled 5' RACE. For each CDR3 protein, TCRdb gives one entry from its re-call of the 5' RACE reads, without DNA. The sample includes under 60,000 distinct CDR3 sequences. The chain couples TRBV12-3 or TRBV12-4 to TRBJ2-7. The sequenced sample consisted of naive CXCR3+ CD8+ T cells from blood. Subset indicated: CD45RO-CCR7+CD27+CD95- naive CD8+ T cells expressing CXCR3 (TNR3+). The sequence derives from a human donor in good health. Some clones in this sample may be carry-over from other donors' samples. CDR3 protein: CASSLVRFGESYEQYF.